This TCR beta chain comes out of a study of blood T cells in healthy people across ages. Study-level information: Roughly one uniquely barcoded beta molecule per two T cells was captured.

For the second PCR, which ran for about 6 to 11 cycles, a sample-barcoded 5' primer and a J-beta primer mix were used. TCRdb reprocessed the 5' RACE reads via MiXCR and lists one record per CDR3 protein. The sample carries about 1,500,000 distinct CDR3 sequences, approximately 42% recorded once. As regards this clonotype: The antigen is unknown.

V dropped 4 bases and J dropped 5 bases, with 14 bases sitting between them. The CDR3 is 14 residues long. From germline, CDR1 is MDHEN and CDR2 SYDVKM. Total RNA amounts of at least 5 micrograms were extracted per sample. Points from the study as a whole: Donors of long life had a larger count of naive CD4+ cells and greater diversity than aged donors.

The TCR originated in a woman younger than 35 in good health. What was sequenced was blood. The V and J genes are TRBV28 and TRBJ2-5; D is uncertain. CDR3 DNA sequence: TGTGCCAGCAGTTCGATATCGATTGGGGAGACCCAGTACTTC. This translates into CASSSISIGETQYF.